This T cell receptor (beta chain) was recorded in a study of blood T cell repertoires in COVID-19. Study details: There were acute and convalescent COVID-19 samples, and they came from the United States, Italy and Spain.

Trimming removed 3 bases from V and 4 bases from J, with 9 bases in between. The CDR3 is 14 residues long. Germline V gives CDR1 LNHDA, CDR2 SQIVND (reference sequence). Method: immunoSEQ multiplex PCR; TCRdb's copy keeps in-frame clones and lacks some. The sample lists 50,000 to 80,000 clones, about 79% occurring once. The TCR was taken from a woman aged 55-69 years with acute or convalescent COVID-19. The rearrangement joins TRBV19 to TRBJ1-4; no reliable D call. Sequenced: peripheral blood. The CDR3 here is CASSIRGINEKLFF. The DNA for the CDR3 is TGTGCCAGTAGTATCCGCGGAATTAATGAAAAACTGTTTTTT.